The 15 T cell receptor beta chains below all came from one sample that was sequenced in a study of sequential checkpoint blockade in melanoma. Produced via immunoSEQ multiplex PCR; TCRdb's table is partial and in-frame only. The sample includes over 9,000 clones, around 73% of them seen just once. Documented treatment: randomized to nivolumab then ipilimumab (arm A) or the reverse (arm B). The sample consisted of CD8+ T cells sorted from blood (inferred from file names), taken from a patient given nivolumab and ipilimumab in sequence. The origin of the receptors is a human donor with melanoma.

The chain combines TRBV6-4 with TRBJ2-2; 9 bases agree with TRBD2. The CDR3 consists of 14 residues. Trimming cost V 0 bases and J 7 bases; bases outside gene matches: 0. CDR1 and CDR2 (germline): MRHNA, SNTAGT. Here the CDR3 DNA reads TGTGCCAGCAGTGACTCTAGCGGGAGCGGGGAGCTGTTTTTT. It codes for CASSDSSGSGELFF.

The DNA for the CDR3 is TGTGCCAGCAGCCATGGGACAGGGAGCTCCTATAATTCACCCCTCCACTTT. Translation: CASSHGTGSSYNSPLHF. The gene calls are TRBV7-9 and TRBJ1-6; 9 bases map to TRBD1. Trimming at V came to 5 bases and at J to 0 bases, leaving 5 bases not matched to a gene. There are 17 residues in the CDR3. Looked up from germline, CDR1 is SEHNR and CDR2 is FQNEAQ (reference sequence).

This chain joins TRBV5-5 and TRBJ2-2; maybe TRBD2 (7 bases). Germline assignment: CDR1 SGHKS and CDR2 YYEKEE (reference sequence). V dropped 1 base and J dropped 7 bases, with 20 bases sitting between them. The CDR3 length is 17 residues. CDR3 nucleotide sequence: TGTGCCAGCAGCTTGTTGAATTCGGGGGGCTCGAACGGGGAGCTGTTTTTT. Translation: CASSLLNSGGSNGELFF.

The V and J genes are TRBV6-4 and TRBJ1-1; the D gene is possibly TRBD1 (5 bases). The germline V and J ends were trimmed by 7 bases and 1 base, with 13 bases remaining between them. This CDR3 has 14 amino acids. The germline CDR1 and CDR2 sequences are MRHNA and SNTAGT. The CDR3 sequence is CASKLGAGNTEAFF. The CDR3 coding sequence is TGTGCCAGCAAGCTTGGGGCAGGGAACACTGAAGCTTTCTTT.

V usage is TRBV7-8 and J usage is TRBJ1-5; 12 bases align to TRBD1. The CDR3 length is 14 residues. Losses at the gene ends were 4 bases for V and 7 bases for J; bases not matched to a gene: 2. Looked up from germline, CDR1 is SGHVS and CDR2 is FQNEAQ. The CDR3 here is CASSSGTGGQPQHF. CDR3 nucleotides: TGTGCCAGCAGCTCCGGGACAGGGGGCCAGCCCCAGCATTTT.

The rearrangement joins TRBV4-1 to TRBJ2-7; 7 positions match TRBD1. This CDR3 spans 13 amino acids. The ends lost 4 bases at V and 3 bases at J; junction bases unmatched: 3. Germline lookup yields CDR1 MGHRA and CDR2 YSYEKL. CDR3 DNA: TGCGCCAGCAGCCTCCGGGACAGCTACGAGCAGTACTTC. Translated, it gives CASSLRDSYEQYF.

The rearrangement joins TRBV7-6 to TRBJ2-2; 7 bases fit TRBD1. CDR1 is SGHVS and CDR2 is FNYEAQ in the germline V gene. This CDR3 has 17 residues. Trimming took 2 bases from V and 1 from J; bases not matched to a gene: 7. The CDR3 loop is CASSLPTDRENTGELFF. In DNA, the CDR3 is TGTGCCAGCAGCTTACCAACTGACAGGGAGAACACCGGGGAGCTGTTTTTT.

The chain is built from TRBV19 and TRBJ2-1, with 8 positions matching TRBD2. The junction had 2 bases not matched to a gene; V was cut back by 6 bases and J by 4 bases. Germline loops: CDR1 LNHDA, CDR2 SQIVND (reference sequence). This CDR3 comprises 13 residues. The CDR3: CASRTSGYNEQFF. The CDR3, as DNA: TGTGCCAGTAGAACTAGCGGATACAATGAGCAGTTCTTC.

The chain links TRBV11-2 to TRBJ1-1; possible D gene TRBD1, 6 bases. Trimming removed 2 bases at V and 0 bases at J, with 10 bases between. Per the germline V gene, CDR1 is SGHAT and CDR2 is FQNNGV. CDR3 length equals 15 residues. This chain's CDR3 is CASSLPDRLNTEAFF. In nucleotides, the CDR3 is TGTGCCAGCAGCTTACCCGACAGGCTGAACACTGAAGCTTTCTTT.

The rearrangement links TRBV6-1 to TRBJ2-5, with TRBD2 matching 9 bases. The CDR3 has 14 amino acids. CDR1 is MNHNS, CDR2 SASEGT, per germline. Trimming cost V 9 bases and J 2 bases; bases outside gene matches: 7. CDR3 nucleotides: TGTGCCAGTTCGCTAGCGGGGACACAAGAGACCCAGTACTTC. This codes for CASSLAGTQETQYF.

The chain recombines TRBV7-9 with TRBJ2-6; no reliable D call. Trimming removed 5 bases from V and 0 bases from J, with 11 bases in between. There are 16 residues in the CDR3. The germline V gene has CDR1 SEHNR and CDR2 FQNEAQ (reference sequence). CDR3 sequence (DNA): TGTGCCAGCAGCCAAGATTGGAGCTCTGGGGCCAACGTCCTGACTTTC. Translated, it gives CASSQDWSSGANVLTF.

The rearrangement joins TRBV27 to TRBJ2-7, with D possibly TRBD1 on 5 matching bases. Trimming left V 7 bases short and J 0 bases short, with 10 bases between. This CDR3 comprises 13 residues. Looked up from germline, CDR1 is MNHEY and CDR2 is SMNVEV (reference sequence). In DNA form, the CDR3 reads TGTGCCAGCAAGCAGGGAAACTCCTACGAGCAGTACTTC. It translates to CASKQGNSYEQYF.

The chain carries TRBV5-6 and TRBJ1-1, with 9 bases matching TRBD1. Germline V gene lookup returns CDR1 SGHDT and CDR2 YYEEEE. V lost 4 bases, J lost 11 bases, and 6 bases stayed unmatched. The CDR3 is 12 amino acids. The CDR3 DNA is TGTGCCAGCAGCCTTGGACAGGGGATGGCTTTCTTT. It yields the protein CASSLGQGMAFF.

The gene calls are TRBV29-1 and TRBJ1-2, with D hard to call. From germline, CDR1 is SQVTM and CDR2 ANQGSEA. The V and J ends lost 5 bases and 4 bases respectively, with 14 bases between them. The CDR3 spans 13 residues. The CDR3 spells CSVPQTRGYGYTF. The CDR3 region has the DNA TGCAGCGTTCCACAAACACGGGGCTATGGCTACACCTTC.

J is TRBJ2-1 and V is TRBV2; 8 bases match TRBD2. Germline V gene data show CDR1 as SNHLY and CDR2 as FYNNEI. V lost 2 bases and J lost 3; bases outside the gene matches: 12. There are 18 residues in the CDR3. This chain's CDR3 is CASSESGEIAGNYNEQFF. The CDR3, as DNA: TGTGCCAGCAGTGAAAGTGGGGAAATAGCGGGAAACTACAATGAGCAGTTCTTC.